This TCR beta chain was identified during a study of cytomegalovirus exposure and HLA in healthy donors. Study results and limitations: Analyzed later, most CMV-associated TCR beta chains appeared HLA-restricted. Whilst most TCR sequences proved rare, a subset of public TCRs occurred across many donors. In a later analysis, TCR beta V- and J-gene trimming showed a link to a missense DCLRE1C variant. CMV antigen specificity was confirmed in vitro for a few CMV-associated chains.

As concerns this clone: Its antigen is still unknown.

The PCR contained 60 Vbeta and 13 Jbeta primers. Sequenced by immunoSEQ multiplex PCR; TCRdb stores in-frame clones only, minus some. The repertoire has 85,000 to 95,000 clones, roughly 8.2% of them found once; the top ten carry 2% to 2.5%. V shed 5 bases and J shed 8 bases, with 13 bases lying between them. Germline-derived CDR1 and CDR2 are MNHEY and SMNVEV (reference sequence). The CDR3 is 13 amino acids. The rearrangement joins TRBV27 to TRBJ2-1; possibly TRBD1 for D (5 bases). The sequence derives from a man in his fifties or sixties in good health and CMV-seronegative. Sequencing was carried out using PBMCs. CDR3 sequence reads: CASSLQGTYEQFF. Here the CDR3 DNA reads TGTGCCAGCAGTCTCCAGGGAACATATGAGCAGTTCTTC.